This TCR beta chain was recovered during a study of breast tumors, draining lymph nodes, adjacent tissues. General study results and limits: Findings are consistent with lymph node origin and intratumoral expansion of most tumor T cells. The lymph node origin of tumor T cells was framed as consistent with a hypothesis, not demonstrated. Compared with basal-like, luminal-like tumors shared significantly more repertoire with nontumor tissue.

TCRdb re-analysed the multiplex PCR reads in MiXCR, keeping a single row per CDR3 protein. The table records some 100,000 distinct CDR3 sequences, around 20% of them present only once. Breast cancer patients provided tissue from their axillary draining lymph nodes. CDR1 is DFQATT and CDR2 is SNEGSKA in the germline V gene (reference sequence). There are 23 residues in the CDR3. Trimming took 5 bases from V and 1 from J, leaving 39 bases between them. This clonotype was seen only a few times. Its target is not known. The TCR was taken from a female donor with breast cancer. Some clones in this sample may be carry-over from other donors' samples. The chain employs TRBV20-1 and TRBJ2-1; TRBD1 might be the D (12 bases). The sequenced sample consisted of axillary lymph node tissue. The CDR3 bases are TGCAGTGCTCAAAACCCGGGACAGGGGGCGAGTAGTCGACTAGCGGGGTCCTACAATGAGCAGTTCTTC. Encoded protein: CSAQNPGQGASSRLAGSYNEQFF.